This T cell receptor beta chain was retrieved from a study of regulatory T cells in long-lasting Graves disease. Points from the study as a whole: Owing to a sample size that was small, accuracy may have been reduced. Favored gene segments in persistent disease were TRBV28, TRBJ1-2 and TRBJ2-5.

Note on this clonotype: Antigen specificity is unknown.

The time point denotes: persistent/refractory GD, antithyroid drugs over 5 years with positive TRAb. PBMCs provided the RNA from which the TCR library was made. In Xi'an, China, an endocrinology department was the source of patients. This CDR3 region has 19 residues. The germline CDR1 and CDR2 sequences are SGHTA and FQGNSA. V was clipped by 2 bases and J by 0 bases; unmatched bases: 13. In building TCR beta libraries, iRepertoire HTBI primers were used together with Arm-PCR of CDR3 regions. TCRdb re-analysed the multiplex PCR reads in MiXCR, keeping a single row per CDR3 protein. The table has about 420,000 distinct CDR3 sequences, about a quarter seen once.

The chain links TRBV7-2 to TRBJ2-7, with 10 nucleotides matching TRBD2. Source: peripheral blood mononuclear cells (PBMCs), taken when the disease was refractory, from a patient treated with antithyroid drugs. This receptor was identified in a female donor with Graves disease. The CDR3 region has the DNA TGTGCCAGCAGCTTAACTAGCGGGACTACGTCTTTGGCCTCCTACGAGCAGTACTTC. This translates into CASSLTSGTTSLASYEQYF.